Listed below are T cell receptor beta chains from one sample, sequenced in a study of T cell responses to AZD1222 COVID-19 vaccine. Using immunoSEQ multiplex PCR, the repertoire was profiled, and TCRdb retains in-frame clones only, with some absent. The sample holds some 84,000 clones, around 88% seen once. The starting material was peripheral blood, obtained 28 days after the second AZD1222 dose. Receptors were obtained from an adult who received the AZD1222 COVID-19 vaccine. Each CDR3 is given with its conserved first and last residue. A D gene is named only where the DNA matches it firmly. A clone size is listed for some rows: how often the clone was seen (once, few, many), or a class if it is expanded.

j_call,d_call,clone_size,v_call,cdr3_aa,cdr3_nt
TRBJ1-1,-,once,TRBV28,CASFSVYTEAFF,TGTGCCAGCTTCAGTGTGTACACTGAAGCTTTCTTT
TRBJ2-5,-,once,TRBV5-1,CASSLAAEETQYF,TGCGCCAGCAGCTTGGCCGCTGAGGAGACCCAGTACTTC
TRBJ2-7,TRBD1,-,TRBV23-1,CASSHSERDRVTYEQYF,TGCGCCAGCAGTCACTCGGAAAGGGACAGGGTAACCTACGAGCAGTACTTC
TRBJ2-2,-,-,TRBV5-1,CASSLVVGRGTGELFF,TGCGCCAGCAGCTTGGTAGTGGGTCGAGGCACCGGGGAGCTGTTTTTT
TRBJ1-5,TRBD1,few,TRBV9,CASSAGPGQGAGQPQHF,TGTGCCAGCAGCGCAGGTCCTGGACAGGGGGCAGGTCAGCCCCAGCATTTT
TRBJ1-3,-,-,TRBV7-3,CASSPNREVDTIYF,TGTGCCAGCAGCCCGAACAGGGAGGTGGACACCATATATTTT
TRBJ2-7,-,-,TRBV7-2,CASSLVAGTAYEQYF,TGTGCCAGCAGCTTAGTTGCGGGGACTGCCTACGAGCAGTACTTC
TRBJ1-1,-,few,TRBV7-2,CASIYTAGMNTEAFF,TGTGCCAGCATCTACACGGCAGGGATGAACACTGAAGCTTTCTTT
TRBJ1-2,-,-,TRBV6-5,CASSSGPDYGYTF,TGTGCCAGCAGTTCCGGACCCGACTATGGCTACACCTTC
TRBJ2-5,TRBD2,-,TRBV29-1,CSGTGTSGGGQETQYF,TGCAGCGGGACCGGGACTAGCGGGGGGGGACAAGAGACCCAGTACTTC
TRBJ2-7,-,once,TRBV19,CASSMSNEQYF,TGTGCCAGTAGTATGTCCAACGAGCAGTACTTC
TRBJ1-1,TRBD1,once,TRBV11-1,CASSPRTGTVNTEAFF,TGTGCCAGCAGCCCACGGACAGGGACAGTGAACACTGAAGCTTTCTTT
TRBJ2-7,TRBD1,once,TRBV7-8,CASSAQGVNYEQYF,TGTGCCAGCAGCGCACAGGGGGTTAACTACGAGCAGTACTTC
TRBJ2-5,-,-,TRBV19,CASSLQGGETQYF,TGTGCCAGTAGCTTACAGGGTGGGGAGACCCAGTACTTC
TRBJ2-7,-,-,TRBV18,CASSGAGSSYEQYF,TGTGCCAGCTCTGGGGCAGGCAGCTCCTACGAGCAGTACTTC
TRBJ2-7,-,-,TRBV28,CASKRTEPYEQYF,TGTGCCAGCAAGCGGACAGAGCCCTACGAGCAGTACTTC
TRBJ1-3,-,-,TRBV9,CASSPRRLAGNTIYF,TGTGCCAGCAGCCCGCGGCGCCTAGCTGGAAACACCATATATTTT
TRBJ1-4,-,-,TRBV25-1,CASSEFKGLSEKLFF,TGTGCCAGCAGTGAATTCAAGGGTCTGAGTGAAAAACTGTTTTTT
TRBJ2-1,-,-,TRBV5-1,CASSPGIYNEQFF,TGCGCCAGCAGCCCGGGGATTTACAATGAGCAGTTCTTC
TRBJ1-2,TRBD1,once,TRBV5-1,CASSLNAGQGVYGYTF,TGCGCCAGCAGCTTAAATGCGGGACAGGGGGTCTACGGCTACACCTTC
TRBJ1-1,-,-,TRBV7-9,CASSAGSLDTEAFF,TGTGCCAGCAGCGCAGGGAGTTTGGACACTGAAGCTTTCTTT
TRBJ2-5,-,few,TRBV28,CASSLQDLQETQYF,TGTGCCAGCAGTTTGCAGGACCTCCAAGAGACCCAGTACTTC
TRBJ1-4,-,-,TRBV9,CASSPWDNEKLFF,TGTGCCAGCAGCCCTTGGGACAATGAAAAACTGTTTTTT
TRBJ2-2,TRBD2,few,TRBV19,CASSPSELAGETGELFF,TGTGCCAGTAGTCCATCGGAGCTAGCGGGGGAAACCGGGGAGCTGTTTTTT
TRBJ1-6,-,-,TRBV12-3/TRBV12-4,CASSDRNPSPLHF,TGTGCCAGCAGTGACAGGAATCCTTCACCCCTCCACTTT
TRBJ2-1,-,-,TRBV18,CASSYKEEQFF,TGTGCCAGCTCATATAAGGAGGAGCAGTTCTTC